The rows below give T cell receptor beta chains drawn from one sample of a study of STAT5B mutations in CD4+ large granular lymphocyte leukemia. The method was immunoSEQ multiplex PCR; TCRdb's version includes in-frame clones alone and lacks a portion of them. There are some 30,000 clones in the sample; about four fifths occur only once, and nearly 4.5% lies in the top ten. Sequenced material: CD4+ T cells from blood buffy coats. The origin of the receptors is a human donor in good health. CDR3s include the opening cysteine and the closing phenylalanine or tryptophan. D genes are given only for firm matches. Clone size is not always given. Where it is, it says once, few, many or a class for expanded clones.

j_call: TRBJ1-5; d_call: NA; v_call: TRBV10-3; clone_size: NA; cdr3_nt: TGTGCCATCCTAGGTCAGCCCCAGCATTTT; cdr3_aa: CAILGQPQHF
j_call: TRBJ2-5; d_call: NA; v_call: TRBV28; clone_size: NA; cdr3_nt: TGTGCCAGCAGTTTATACCAGGGGGGTCGTGAGACCCAGTACTTC; cdr3_aa: CASSLYQGGRETQYF
j_call: TRBJ1-3; d_call: NA; v_call: TRBV19; clone_size: NA; cdr3_nt: TGTGCCAGTAGTATCGGGGCTGGAAACACCATATATTTT; cdr3_aa: CASSIGAGNTIYF
j_call: TRBJ2-2; d_call: TRBD2; v_call: TRBV4-3; clone_size: NA; cdr3_nt: TGCGCCAGCAGCCAGACCCCTAGCGGGAGCACCGGGGAGCTGTTTTTT; cdr3_aa: CASSQTPSGSTGELFF
j_call: TRBJ2-1; d_call: NA; v_call: TRBV1; clone_size: NA; cdr3_nt: TGCACCAGCAGCCAACTAGCGGGAGGGCTAATGTCGGAGCAGTTCTTC; cdr3_aa: CTSSQLAGGLMSEQFF
j_call: TRBJ2-5; d_call: NA; v_call: TRBV29-1; clone_size: NA; cdr3_nt: TGCAGCGTTGGTTTCGACACAGAGACCCAGTACTTC; cdr3_aa: CSVGFDTETQYF
j_call: TRBJ2-7; d_call: TRBD2; v_call: TRBV6-1; clone_size: NA; cdr3_nt: TGTGCCAGCAGTGGGACTAGCCCTCTCGACGAGCAGTACTTC; cdr3_aa: CASSGTSPLDEQYF
j_call: TRBJ2-1; d_call: NA; v_call: TRBV7-6; clone_size: NA; cdr3_nt: TGTGCCAGCAGGTCTTTCCCCGGGGGTGAGCAGTTCTTC; cdr3_aa: CASRSFPGGEQFF
j_call: TRBJ2-5; d_call: NA; v_call: TRBV6-6; clone_size: NA; cdr3_nt: TGTGCCAGCAGTTACAAGGTCCAAGAGACCCAGTACTTC; cdr3_aa: CASSYKVQETQYF
j_call: TRBJ2-7; d_call: NA; v_call: TRBV7-3; clone_size: NA; cdr3_nt: TGTGCCAGCAGCCCGGACCCGCGGTACGAGCAGTACTTC; cdr3_aa: CASSPDPRYEQYF
j_call: TRBJ2-1; d_call: NA; v_call: TRBV18; clone_size: NA; cdr3_nt: TGTGCCAGCTCACGAGCGACTAGTCCGTCCAATGAGCAGTTCTTC; cdr3_aa: CASSRATSPSNEQFF
j_call: TRBJ2-2; d_call: NA; v_call: TRBV28; clone_size: once; cdr3_nt: TGTGCCAGCAGTTCCACAGGGATCGCCGGGGAGCTGTTTTTT; cdr3_aa: CASSSTGIAGELFF
j_call: TRBJ2-5; d_call: NA; v_call: TRBV7-9; clone_size: NA; cdr3_nt: TGTGCCAGCAGCTCAGTAGGAGGGCCAGGCCCCCAAGAGACCCAGTACTTC; cdr3_aa: CASSSVGGPGPQETQYF
j_call: TRBJ2-1; d_call: TRBD1; v_call: TRBV25-1; clone_size: NA; cdr3_nt: TGTGCCAGCAGTGACCCAGGGGGCTCCTACAATGAGCAGTTCTTC; cdr3_aa: CASSDPGGSYNEQFF
j_call: TRBJ1-5; d_call: TRBD1; v_call: TRBV5-6; clone_size: few; cdr3_nt: TGTGCCAGCAGCTTGGACAGGGGTGGTCAGCCCCAGCATTTT; cdr3_aa: CASSLDRGGQPQHF
j_call: TRBJ1-3; d_call: NA; v_call: TRBV28; clone_size: NA; cdr3_nt: TGTGCCAGCAGTCCGGACAGCTCTGGAAACACCATATATTTT; cdr3_aa: CASSPDSSGNTIYF
j_call: TRBJ2-5; d_call: TRBD1; v_call: TRBV19; clone_size: NA; cdr3_nt: TGTGCCAGTAGTGGAACCGGGACAGGGGGCGGCGGTCAGTACTTC; cdr3_aa: CASSGTGTGGGGQYF
j_call: TRBJ2-5; d_call: NA; v_call: TRBV27; clone_size: NA; cdr3_nt: TGTGCCAGCAGTTTAGTCGGCGGCCAAGAGACCCAGTACTTC; cdr3_aa: CASSLVGGQETQYF
j_call: TRBJ2-5; d_call: NA; v_call: TRBV29-1; clone_size: NA; cdr3_nt: TGCAGCGTTGAAGGTCATCGGTCCGGAGAAGAGACCCAGTACTTC; cdr3_aa: CSVEGHRSGEETQYF
j_call: TRBJ2-7; d_call: NA; v_call: TRBV9; clone_size: NA; cdr3_nt: TGTGCCAGCAGCGTAGGGGGAACCATAGGGTACGAGCAGTACTTC; cdr3_aa: CASSVGGTIGYEQYF
j_call: TRBJ1-4; d_call: NA; v_call: TRBV27; clone_size: few; cdr3_nt: TGTGCCAGCAGTATTACCTACAGTGCAACTAATGAAAAACTGTTTTTT; cdr3_aa: CASSITYSATNEKLFF
j_call: TRBJ2-5; d_call: TRBD2; v_call: TRBV5-4; clone_size: NA; cdr3_nt: TGTGCCAGCAGCTCCCGACTAGCGGTAGAGACCCAGTACTTC; cdr3_aa: CASSSRLAVETQYF
j_call: TRBJ2-7; d_call: TRBD2; v_call: TRBV10-2; clone_size: NA; cdr3_nt: TGCGCCAGCAGCGGTAGCGGGACCTTCTACGAGCAGTACTTC; cdr3_aa: CASSGSGTFYEQYF
j_call: TRBJ2-7; d_call: TRBD2; v_call: TRBV4-3; clone_size: NA; cdr3_nt: TGCGCCAGCAGCCAAGGGGTAGCGGGAGGGCCCTACGAGCAGTACTTC; cdr3_aa: CASSQGVAGGPYEQYF
j_call: TRBJ2-1; d_call: NA; v_call: TRBV6-5; clone_size: NA; cdr3_nt: TGTGCCAGCAGTTACTCGAGACTGGAGTTCAATGAGCAGTTCTTC; cdr3_aa: CASSYSRLEFNEQFF
j_call: TRBJ2-5; d_call: TRBD1; v_call: TRBV2; clone_size: NA; cdr3_nt: TGTGCCAGCAGACAGGGGGAGGTGGTGGAGACCCAGTACTTC; cdr3_aa: CASRQGEVVETQYF
j_call: TRBJ2-1; d_call: NA; v_call: TRBV28; clone_size: NA; cdr3_nt: TGTGCCAGCAGTTTATACCCCCCCGGGAATGAGCAGTTCTTC; cdr3_aa: CASSLYPPGNEQFF
j_call: TRBJ2-2; d_call: NA; v_call: TRBV2; clone_size: NA; cdr3_nt: TGTGCCAGCAGTGGTAACACCGGGGAGCTGTTTTTT; cdr3_aa: CASSGNTGELFF
j_call: TRBJ1-4; d_call: NA; v_call: TRBV15; clone_size: few; cdr3_nt: TGTGCCACCAGCAGAGCCCGGGATTCCTATGAAAAACTGTTTTTT; cdr3_aa: CATSRARDSYEKLFF
j_call: TRBJ2-7; d_call: TRBD2; v_call: TRBV28; clone_size: NA; cdr3_nt: TGTGCCAGCAGCCCCCCTAGCGGACTCTCCTACGAGCAGTACTTC; cdr3_aa: CASSPPSGLSYEQYF
j_call: TRBJ1-2; d_call: NA; v_call: TRBV7-2; clone_size: once; cdr3_nt: TGTGCCAGCAGCAATAGCGGGCCCTTAAACTATGGCTACACCTTC; cdr3_aa: CASSNSGPLNYGYTF